This T cell receptor beta chain was documented in a study of T cell responses to AZD1222 COVID-19 vaccine. Findings of the study overall: When two AZD1222 doses had been given, Spike-specific TCR breadth and depth rose.

Clones were sequenced by immunoSEQ multiplex PCR, and TCRdb holds only the in-frame ones, with some missing. This sample yields about 110,000 clones, of which 87% are seen a single time; about 4.6% belongs to the top ten. J was trimmed by 5 bases and V by 4 bases; bases with no gene match: 5. Germline CDR1 reads SNHLY; CDR2 reads FYNNEI. This CDR3 is built from 14 residues. Comments on this clone: What it recognizes is unknown.

This TCR was sampled from an adult who received the AZD1222 COVID-19 vaccine. The sample was peripheral blood, taken 28 days after the second AZD1222 dose. The chain joins TRBV2 to TRBJ1-5; TRBD1 agrees at 7 bases. This CDR3 is CASSGPDRDQPQHF. For the CDR3, the DNA is TGTGCCAGCAGTGGCCCCGACAGGGATCAGCCCCAGCATTTT.